These T cell receptor beta chains were read from a single sample in a study of blood T cells in healthy people across ages. TCRdb ran MiXCR on the 5' RACE reads and lists one entry per CDR3 protein. The sample comprises some 890,000 distinct CDR3 sequences, roughly 28% of which are singletons, and approximately 10% rests with the top ten. The sample was also linked to a second study, of T cells of mothers and their children.

Sequenced material: blood. The receptors come from a woman aged 40 to 55 in good health. CDR3s include the opening cysteine and the closing phenylalanine or tryptophan. D genes are given only for firm matches. Clone sizes are given selectively: once, few, many, or a class where the clone is expanded.

.,TRBJ2-1,TRBV20-1,TRBD2,TGCAGTGCTGACGGACTAGCGGGGGATTACAATGAGCAGTTCTTC,CSADGLAGDYNEQFF
many,TRBJ2-1,TRBV27,TRBD2,TGTGCCAGCAGTTTACGGGGGGGCGGTTTCAATGAGCAGTTCTTC,CASSLRGGGFNEQFF
.,TRBJ2-1,TRBV7-2,TRBD2,TGTGCCAGCAGCTTAGGCGCTAGCGGCGGCCCTCAAGGGACCCAGTTCTTC,CASSLGASGGPQGTQFF
.,TRBJ2-5,TRBV6-2/TRBV6-3,.,TGTGCCGGCAGTTACCCAGAGGAGACCCAGTACTTC,CAGSYPEETQYF
.,TRBJ1-6,TRBV27,.,TGTGCCAGCAGTTTAGGATCCGGCGCACCCCCCCACTTT,CASSLGSGAPPHF
.,TRBJ2-6,TRBV21-1,.,TGTGCCAGCTCCTCGGGAGGGGTAGGGGCCAACGTCCTGACTTTC,CASSSGGVGANVLTF
few,TRBJ2-1,TRBV12-3/TRBV12-4,.,TGTGCCAGCAGTTATGAGGGAACCTACAATGAGCAGTTCTTC,CASSYEGTYNEQFF
many,TRBJ2-7,TRBV27,.,TGTGCCAGCACGGCTCTCATGGGGGGCCAAAGATCCTACGAGCAGTACTTC,CASTALMGGQRSYEQYF
.,TRBJ2-3,TRBV12-3/TRBV12-4,.,TGTGCCAGCAGCTTCGATGGCTCGAGCACAGATACGCAGTATTTT,CASSFDGSSTDTQYF
.,TRBJ2-5,TRBV28,TRBD2,TGTGCCAGCAGTCCCACCGGACTAGGGGAGACCCAGTACTTC,CASSPTGLGETQYF
.,TRBJ1-2,TRBV7-9,TRBD1,TGTGCCAGCAGCTTTCCCAGGGGGGATGGCTACACCTTC,CASSFPRGDGYTF
many,TRBJ2-1,TRBV4-1,TRBD2,TGCGCCAGCAGTCAGGGACTAGCGAGGAGCTCCTACAATGAGCAGTTCTTC,CASSQGLARSSYNEQFF
.,TRBJ1-2,TRBV29-1,.,TGCAGCGTTGTCGCGGGCTATGGCTACACCTTC,CSVVAGYGYTF
many,TRBJ2-3,TRBV29-1,.,TGCAGCGTTGAAGATTCAGAGGCCCCCCCCGATACGCAGTATTTT,CSVEDSEAPPDTQYF
.,TRBJ1-1,TRBV7-3,TRBD1,TGTGCCAGCAGCCAGGACAGGGACTACACTGAAGCTTTCTTT,CASSQDRDYTEAFF
.,TRBJ1-1,TRBV28,TRBD1,TGTGCCAGCTACGGACAGGCAAACACTGAAGCTTTCTTT,CASYGQANTEAFF
many,TRBJ2-1,TRBV7-2,TRBD2,TGTGCCAGCAGCAACCAAGCGGGGGCGGGTAATGAGCAGTTCTTC,CASSNQAGAGNEQFF
few,TRBJ2-1,TRBV20-1,.,TGCAGTACTGACGGGGATATATCCTGCAATGAGCAGTTCTTC,CSTDGDISCNEQFF
.,TRBJ2-2,TRBV7-2,.,TGTGCCAGCAGCCACCCGACCGGGGAGCTGTTTTTT,CASSHPTGELFF
many,TRBJ2-1,TRBV4-1,TRBD1,TGCGCCAGCAGCTCCACAGGGGACGGTGAGCAGTTCTTC,CASSSTGDGEQFF
.,TRBJ1-1,TRBV18,.,TGTGCCAGCTCACCACCGTATCAAAGGGTGGGGTTTGAAGCTTTCTTT,CASSPPYQRVGFEAFF
.,TRBJ2-1,TRBV12-3/TRBV12-4,.,TGTGCCAGCAGGCCATACACAAACACTCAGGGCAATGAGCAGTTCTTC,CASRPYTNTQGNEQFF
many,TRBJ2-1,TRBV5-5,.,TGTGCCAGCAGCGGGGAGGGGGTCACTTACAATGAGCAGTTCTTC,CASSGEGVTYNEQFF
.,TRBJ2-5,TRBV5-1,.,TGCGCCAGCAGCGCAAGTCTACAAGAGACCCAGTACTTC,CASSASLQETQYF
few,TRBJ1-4,TRBV15,.,TGTGCCACCAGCAGAGGCCACCTTACAGGCAATGAAAAACTGTTTTTT,CATSRGHLTGNEKLFF
.,TRBJ2-7,TRBV18,.,TGTGCCAGCTCACGCTCCTATGGTGAGCAGTACTTC,CASSRSYGEQYF
many,TRBJ2-7,TRBV2,.,TGTGCCACCAAAAGGGCACTTAGCTCCTACGAGCAGTACTTC,CATKRALSSYEQYF
many,TRBJ1-5,TRBV12-3/TRBV12-4,.,TGTGCCAGCAAAAGACAGCGCGGAAGCAATCAGCCCCAGCATTTT,CASKRQRGSNQPQHF
few,TRBJ1-1,TRBV4-2,.,TGTGCCAGCAGCCAGGCAAGAGCGGAATCTGAAGCTTTCTTT,CASSQARAESEAFF
.,TRBJ2-2,TRBV5-1,.,TGCGCCAGCAGCTTGAGTAGCGGGAACACCGGGGAGCTGTTTTTT,CASSLSSGNTGELFF
few,TRBJ1-1,TRBV5-1,.,TGCGCCAGCTTCGGTCAGGTGAACACTGAAGCTTTCTTT,CASFGQVNTEAFF
.,TRBJ1-3,TRBV9,.,TGTGCCAGCAGCGTAGAAGCGGGGGCTGGAAACACCATATATTTT,CASSVEAGAGNTIYF
.,TRBJ1-5,TRBV2,.,TGTGCCAGCACCAGCACAGGGTATAGCAATCAGCCCCAGCATTTT,CASTSTGYSNQPQHF
many,TRBJ2-7,TRBV28,TRBD2,TGTGCCAGTGGGGTGATCGCGGGAGCCTACGAGCAGTACTTC,CASGVIAGAYEQYF
.,TRBJ2-1,TRBV20-1,.,TGCAGTGCTAGAGGTCCGGGTGAGCAGTTCTTC,CSARGPGEQFF
.,TRBJ2-5,TRBV3-1,TRBD1,TGTGCCAGCAGCCAAGATTTGGGGACAGGGAAAGAGACCCAGTACTTC,CASSQDLGTGKETQYF
.,TRBJ1-1,TRBV20-1,.,TGCAGTGCTTTCAGTAGCACTGAAGCTTTCTTT,CSAFSSTEAFF
.,TRBJ2-1,TRBV27,.,TGTGCCAGCAGTTTACGTGGGGGGGCCCAGGAGCAGTTCTTC,CASSLRGGAQEQFF
.,TRBJ1-1,TRBV29-1,.,TGCAGCGTTGAAGACAGGGCGAACACTGAAGCTTTCTTT,CSVEDRANTEAFF